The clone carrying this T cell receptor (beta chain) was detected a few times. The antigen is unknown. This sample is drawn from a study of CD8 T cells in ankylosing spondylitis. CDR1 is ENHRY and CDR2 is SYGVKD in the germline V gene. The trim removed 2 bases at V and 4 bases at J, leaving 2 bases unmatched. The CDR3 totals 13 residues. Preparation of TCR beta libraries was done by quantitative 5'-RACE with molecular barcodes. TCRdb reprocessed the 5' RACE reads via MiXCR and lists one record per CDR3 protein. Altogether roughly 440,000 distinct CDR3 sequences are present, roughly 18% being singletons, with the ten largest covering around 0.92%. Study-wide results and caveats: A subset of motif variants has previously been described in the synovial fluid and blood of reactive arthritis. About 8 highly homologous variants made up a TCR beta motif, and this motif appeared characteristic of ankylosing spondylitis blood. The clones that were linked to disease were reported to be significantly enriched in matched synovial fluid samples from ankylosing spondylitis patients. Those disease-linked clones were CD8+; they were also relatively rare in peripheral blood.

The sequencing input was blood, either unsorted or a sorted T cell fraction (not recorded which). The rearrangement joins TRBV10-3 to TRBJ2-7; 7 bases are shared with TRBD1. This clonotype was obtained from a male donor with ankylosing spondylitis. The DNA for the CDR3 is TGTGCCATCAGTGAGCGACAGGGTTACGAGCAGTACTTC. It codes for CAISERQGYEQYF.